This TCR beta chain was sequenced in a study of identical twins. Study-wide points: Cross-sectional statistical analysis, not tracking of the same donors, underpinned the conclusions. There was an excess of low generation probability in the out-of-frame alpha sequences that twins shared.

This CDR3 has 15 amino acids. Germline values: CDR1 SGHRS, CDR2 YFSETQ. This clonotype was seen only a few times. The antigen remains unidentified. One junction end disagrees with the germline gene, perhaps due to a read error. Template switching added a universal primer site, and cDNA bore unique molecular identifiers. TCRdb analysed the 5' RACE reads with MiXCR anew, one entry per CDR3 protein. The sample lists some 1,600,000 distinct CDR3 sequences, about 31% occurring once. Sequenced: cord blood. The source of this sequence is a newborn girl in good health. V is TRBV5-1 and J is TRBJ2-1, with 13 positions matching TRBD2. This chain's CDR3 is CASSLWTSGGNEQFF. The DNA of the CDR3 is TGTGCCAGCAGCTTATGGACTAGCGGGGGCAATGAGCAGTTCTTC.